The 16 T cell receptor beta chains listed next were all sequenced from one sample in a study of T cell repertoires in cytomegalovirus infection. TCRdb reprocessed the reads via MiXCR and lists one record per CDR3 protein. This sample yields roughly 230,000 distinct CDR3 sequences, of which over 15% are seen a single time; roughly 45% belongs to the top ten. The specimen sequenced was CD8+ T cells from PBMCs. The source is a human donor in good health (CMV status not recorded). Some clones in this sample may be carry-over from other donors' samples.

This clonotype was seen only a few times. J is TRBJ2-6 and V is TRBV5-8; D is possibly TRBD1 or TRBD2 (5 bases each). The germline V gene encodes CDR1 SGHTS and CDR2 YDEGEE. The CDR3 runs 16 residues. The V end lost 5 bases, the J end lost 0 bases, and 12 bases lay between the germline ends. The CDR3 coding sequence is TGTGCCAGCAGACTGGGACGTAGCTCTGGGGCCAACGTCCTGACTTTC. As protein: CASRLGRSSGANVLTF.

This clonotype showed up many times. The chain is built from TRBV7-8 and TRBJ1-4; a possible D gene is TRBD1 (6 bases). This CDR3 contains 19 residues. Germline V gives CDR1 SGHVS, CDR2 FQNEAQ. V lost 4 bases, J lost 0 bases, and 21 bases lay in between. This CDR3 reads CASSWAQGEGTATNEKLFF. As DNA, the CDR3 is TGTGCCAGCAGCTGGGCACAGGGCGAGGGTACTGCAACTAATGAAAAACTGTTTTTT.

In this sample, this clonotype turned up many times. The CDR3 DNA is TGTGCCAGCAGCTTAGGCGTCATGGCCCAGCATTTT. It codes for CASSLGVMAQHF. The chain combines TRBV7-9 with TRBJ1-5, with unresolved D. This CDR3 region has 12 residues. Germline loops: CDR1 SEHNR, CDR2 FQNEAQ (reference sequence). The V end lost 1 base, the J end lost 11 bases, and 9 bases lay between the germline ends.

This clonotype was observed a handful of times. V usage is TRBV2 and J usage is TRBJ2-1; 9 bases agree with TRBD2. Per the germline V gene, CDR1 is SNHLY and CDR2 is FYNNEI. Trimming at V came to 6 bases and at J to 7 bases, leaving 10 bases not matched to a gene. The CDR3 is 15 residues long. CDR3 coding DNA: TGTGCCAGCAGCCCGGGGCGGGGGGGCTTAAATGAGCAGTTCTTC. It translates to CASSPGRGGLNEQFF.

In DNA, the CDR3 is TGCAGTGCTAGAGGAGGGGAGATCTACGAGCAGTACTTC. Protein product: CSARGGEIYEQYF. V is TRBV20-1 and J is TRBJ2-7; D assignment may be TRBD1 or TRBD2 (5 bases each). Deletions cut 1 base from V and 3 bases from J, with 10 bases between. The CDR3 is 13 residues long. Germline CDR1 reads DFQATT; CDR2 reads SNEGSKA (reference sequence).

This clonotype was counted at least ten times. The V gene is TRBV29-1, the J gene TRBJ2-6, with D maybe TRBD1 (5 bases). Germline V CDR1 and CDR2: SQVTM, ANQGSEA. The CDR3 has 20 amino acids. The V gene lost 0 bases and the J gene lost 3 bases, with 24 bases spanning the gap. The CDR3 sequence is CSVEDYPPGKADSGANVLTF. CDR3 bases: TGCAGCGTTGAAGATTATCCCCCAGGGAAGGCGGATAGTGGGGCCAACGTCCTGACTTTC.

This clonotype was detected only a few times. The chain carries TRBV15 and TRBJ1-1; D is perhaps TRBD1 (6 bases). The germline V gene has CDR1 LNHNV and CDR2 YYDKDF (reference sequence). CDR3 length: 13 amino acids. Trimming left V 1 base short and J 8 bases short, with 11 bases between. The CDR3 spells CATSRVGGTEAFF. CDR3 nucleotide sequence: TGTGCCACCAGCAGAGTGGGAGGGACAGAAGCTTTCTTT.

The CDR3 nucleotides read TGTGCCAGCAGCCAGGGACAGGGAGGACAAGAGACCCAGTACTTC. Protein sequence: CASSQGQGGQETQYF. The chain uses TRBV12-3 or TRBV12-4 and TRBJ2-5, with TRBD1 identical over 9 bases. The length of the CDR3 is 15 residues. J lost 2 bases, V lost 6 bases, and 7 bases had no gene match.

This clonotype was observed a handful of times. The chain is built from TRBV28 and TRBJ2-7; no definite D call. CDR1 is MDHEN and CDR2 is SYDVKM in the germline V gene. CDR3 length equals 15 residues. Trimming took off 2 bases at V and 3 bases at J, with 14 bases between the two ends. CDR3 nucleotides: TGTGCCAGCAGTTTACCTTCCGACAAATTCTACGAGCAGTACTTC. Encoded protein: CASSLPSDKFYEQYF.

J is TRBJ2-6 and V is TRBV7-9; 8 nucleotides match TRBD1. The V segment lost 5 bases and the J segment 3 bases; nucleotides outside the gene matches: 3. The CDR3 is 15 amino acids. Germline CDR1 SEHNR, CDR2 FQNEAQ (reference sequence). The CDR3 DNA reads TGTGCCAGCAGCCGACAGGGGTATGGGGCCAACGTCCTGACTTTC. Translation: CASSRQGYGANVLTF.

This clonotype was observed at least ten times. CDR3 bases: TGTGCCAGCGGTGGAGACTACGAGCAGTACTTC. This codes for CASGGDYEQYF. V usage is TRBV7-8 and J usage is TRBJ2-7; D remains unclear. Germline CDR1 is SGHVS and CDR2 is FQNEAQ. The CDR3 has 11 amino acids. The V gene lost 8 bases and the J gene lost 3 bases, with 8 bases spanning the gap.

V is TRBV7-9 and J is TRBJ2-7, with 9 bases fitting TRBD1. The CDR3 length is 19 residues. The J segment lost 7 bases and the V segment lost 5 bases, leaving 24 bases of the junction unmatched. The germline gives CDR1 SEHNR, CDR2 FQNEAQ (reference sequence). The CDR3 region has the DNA TGTGCCAGCAGCCCTAAGCGGCCCGAAGGACAGGGGTTGCCTCGGGAGCAGTACTTC. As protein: CASSPKRPEGQGLPREQYF.

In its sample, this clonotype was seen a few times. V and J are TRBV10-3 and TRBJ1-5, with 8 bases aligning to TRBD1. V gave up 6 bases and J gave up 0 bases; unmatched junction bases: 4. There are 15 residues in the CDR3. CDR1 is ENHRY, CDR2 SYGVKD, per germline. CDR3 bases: TGTGCCATCAGCTTGACAGGGGATAGCAATCAGCCCCAGCATTTT. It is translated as CAISLTGDSNQPQHF.

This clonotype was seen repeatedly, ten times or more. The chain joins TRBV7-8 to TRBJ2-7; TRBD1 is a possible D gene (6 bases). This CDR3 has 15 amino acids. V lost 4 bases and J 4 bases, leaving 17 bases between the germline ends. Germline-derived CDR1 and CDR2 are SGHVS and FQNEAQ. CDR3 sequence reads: CASSWVQGNEYEQYF. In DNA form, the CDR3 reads TGTGCCAGCAGCTGGGTACAGGGAAACGAATACGAGCAGTACTTC.

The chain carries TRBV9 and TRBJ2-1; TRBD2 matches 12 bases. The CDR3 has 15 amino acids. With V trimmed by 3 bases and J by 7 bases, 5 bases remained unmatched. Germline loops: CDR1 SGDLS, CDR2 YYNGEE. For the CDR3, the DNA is TGTGCCAGCAGCGAGACTAGCGGGGGACTTAATGAGCAGTTCTTC. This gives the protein CASSETSGGLNEQFF.

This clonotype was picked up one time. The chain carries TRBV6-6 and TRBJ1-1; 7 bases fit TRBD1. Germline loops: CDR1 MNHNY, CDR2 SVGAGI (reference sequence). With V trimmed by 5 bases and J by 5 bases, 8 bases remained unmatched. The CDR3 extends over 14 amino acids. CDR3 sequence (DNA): TGTGCCAGCAGTCACAGGGGAGGGCGTACTGAAGCTTTCTTT. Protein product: CASSHRGGRTEAFF.